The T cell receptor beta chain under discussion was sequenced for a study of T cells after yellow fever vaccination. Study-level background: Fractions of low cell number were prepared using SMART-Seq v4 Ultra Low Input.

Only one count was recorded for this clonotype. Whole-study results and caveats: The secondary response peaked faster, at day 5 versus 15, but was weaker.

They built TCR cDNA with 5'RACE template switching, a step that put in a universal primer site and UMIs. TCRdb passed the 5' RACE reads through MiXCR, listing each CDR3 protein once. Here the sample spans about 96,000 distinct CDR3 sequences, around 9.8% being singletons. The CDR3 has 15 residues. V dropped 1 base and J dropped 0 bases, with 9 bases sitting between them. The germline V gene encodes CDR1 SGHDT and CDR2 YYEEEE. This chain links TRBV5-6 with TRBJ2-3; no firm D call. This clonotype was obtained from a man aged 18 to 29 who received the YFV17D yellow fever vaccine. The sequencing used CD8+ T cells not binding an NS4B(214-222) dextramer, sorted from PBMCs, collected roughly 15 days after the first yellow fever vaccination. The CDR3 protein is CASSLIWASTDTQYF. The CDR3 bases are TGTGCCAGCAGCTTGATCTGGGCTAGCACAGATACGCAGTATTTT.